The next 31 T cell receptor beta chains were all read from a single sample in a study of control samples from healthy donors and cancer patients (dated by TCRdb to 2020 to 2022). Library method: the immunoSEQ multiplex PCR assay. The clones in this table, taken by TCRdb from immuneACCESS, are in-frame only. Not every clone is retained; where verified, under half of the shortfall comes from an unresolved V gene, and the cause of the rest is unknown. The sample table contains around 95,000 clones; only one count was recorded for around 85% of them. The ten largest clones take up 15% to 20% of the sample. Sequencing was done on a sample of blood. The receptors were sampled from a man aged 25 to 40 in good health.

As to this clone: Other nucleotide sequences from this sample produce the same CDR3. The gene calls are TRBV6-1 and TRBJ2-7; D ambiguous. CDR1 is MNHNS and CDR2 is SASEGT in the germline V gene. The CDR3 is 12 residues long. The germline V and J ends were trimmed by 2 bases and 2 bases, with 4 bases remaining between them. The CDR3 region has the DNA TGTGCCAGCAGTGAACTCGCCTACGAGCAGTACTTC. Its translation is CASSELAYEQYF.

This chain's CDR3 is CATSNGRDLQTGANVLTF. DNA for the CDR3: TGTGCCACCAGTAACGGTAGGGACCTACAAACTGGGGCCAACGTCCTGACTTTC. This chain connects TRBV24-1 to TRBJ2-6; tentatively, D is TRBD1 or TRBD2 (5 bases each). The V end lost 6 bases, the J end lost 2 bases, and 19 bases lay between the germline ends. CDR1 KGHDR and CDR2 SFDVKD come from the germline V gene. The CDR3 sequence is 18 residues long.

The CDR3 loop reads CASSRRRTGLEQFF. CDR3 nucleotides: TGTGCCAGCAGCCGGAGAAGGACAGGTCTGGAGCAGTTCTTC. The chain employs TRBV3-1 (or the pseudogene TRBV3-2) and TRBJ2-1; 7 nucleotides match TRBD1. V shed 4 bases and J 10 bases; nucleotides not matched to a gene: 10. From germline, CDR1 is LGHDT and CDR2 YNNKEL (reference sequence). This CDR3 has 14 amino acids.

The J gene is TRBJ1-1, the V gene TRBV10-3; D not resolved. The CDR3 loop spans 14 amino acids. The V end lost 9 bases, the J end lost 8 bases, and 22 bases lay between the germline ends. Germline V gene lookup returns CDR1 ENHRY and CDR2 SYGVKD. This CDR3 is CAINGLPNTEEAFF. The CDR3, as DNA: TGTGCCATTAACGGGCTCCCGAACACTGAGGAAGCTTTCTTT.

The DNA for the CDR3 is TGTGCCAGCAGCCCAGGGGGCCACTATGGCTACACCTTC. Translation gives CASSPGGHYGYTF. This chain connects TRBV6-5 to TRBJ1-2; 8 bases map to TRBD1. This CDR3 spans 13 amino acids. Germline V gives CDR1 MNHEY, CDR2 SVGAGI. With 6 bases clipped from V and 3 bases from J, the junction kept 3 bases outside the gene matches.

V usage is TRBV2 and J usage is TRBJ2-2, with D hard to call. Trimming removed 5 bases from V and 4 bases from J, with 8 bases in between. Germline-derived CDR1 and CDR2 are SNHLY and FYNNEI. The CDR3 is 13 residues long. The CDR3 reads CASSSSSTGELFF. In DNA form, the CDR3 reads TGTGCCAGCAGTAGCAGCAGCACCGGGGAGCTGTTTTTT.

The chain joins TRBV7-9 to TRBJ1-4; D not certain. The V and J ends lost 4 bases and 6 bases respectively, with 6 bases between them. The CDR3 is 12 residues long. CDR1 and CDR2 (germline): SEHNR, FQNEAQ (reference sequence). The CDR3 nucleotides are TGTGCCAGCAGCTCGGCGGATGAAAAACTGTTTTTT. This codes for CASSSADEKLFF.

The gene calls are TRBV9 and TRBJ1-4; tentative D call: TRBD1 (5 bases). V gave up 4 bases and J gave up 6 bases, with 31 bases separating them. There are 20 residues in the CDR3. The germline gives CDR1 SGDLS, CDR2 YYNGEE. CDR3 sequence (DNA): TGTGCCAGCAGCAAGGGACGCCCTGAGACCTTCCGTGAGAGTTATGAAAAACTGTTTTTT. Translation gives CASSKGRPETFRESYEKLFF.

The chain recombines TRBV29-1 with TRBJ2-3; no firm D call. With 0 bases removed from V and 4 bases from J, the gap between germline ends came to 11 bases. Looked up from germline, CDR1 is SQVTM and CDR2 is ANQGSEA. The CDR3 length is 14 residues. The CDR3 loop reads CSVEDRKMADTQYF. The CDR3 DNA reads as TGCAGCGTTGAAGACCGGAAAATGGCAGATACGCAGTATTTT.

V and J are TRBV15 and TRBJ2-7, with D perhaps given as TRBD1 or TRBD2 (5 bases each). The CDR3 totals 15 residues. CDR1 and CDR2 from the germline V gene are LNHNV and YYDKDF (reference sequence). With 1 base removed from V and 3 bases from J, the gap between germline ends came to 13 bases. CDR3 sequence (DNA): TGTGCCACCAGCAGAGCTTTCGGGGCTCTCTACGAGCAGTACTTC. Protein sequence: CATSRAFGALYEQYF.

This clone has just a few counts. The chain has TRBV5-1 and TRBJ2-5; possibly TRBD1 or TRBD2 for D (6 bases each). This CDR3 has 16 amino acids. Trimming cost V 0 bases and J 7 bases, with 19 bases left between them. Germline CDR1 is SGHRS and CDR2 is YFSETQ. The CDR3: CASSLVSGGQRGTQYF. The CDR3 DNA reads TGCGCCAGCAGCTTGGTATCCGGGGGCCAACGAGGGACCCAGTACTTC.

The chain's CDR3 is CASSQGKGATEAFF. CDR3 in DNA: TGTGCCAGCAGCCAAGGGAAGGGGGCAACTGAAGCTTTCTTT. The chain has TRBV14 and TRBJ1-1; 7 bases fit TRBD1. The CDR3 extends over 14 amino acids. V was clipped by 1 base and J by 5 bases; unmatched bases: 4. Germline assignment: CDR1 SGHDN and CDR2 FVKESK.

The V gene is TRBV11-2, the J gene TRBJ1-6; TRBD1 agrees at 12 bases. Germline-derived CDR1 and CDR2 are SGHAT and FQNNGV. The CDR3 contains 17 residues. J was trimmed by 8 bases and V by 1 base; bases with no gene match: 6. The CDR3 spells CASSLVGQGARDSPLHF. Here the CDR3 DNA reads TGTGCCAGCAGCTTAGTGGGACAGGGGGCGAGGGATTCACCCCTCCACTTT. The full variable domain, rest sourced from reference TRBV11-2 and TRBJ1-6, is EAGVAQSPRYKIIEKRQSVAFWCNPISGHATLYWYQQILGQGPKLLIQFQNNGVVDDSQLPKDRFSAERLKGVDSTLKIQPAKLEDSAVYLCASSLVGQGARDSPLHFGNGTRLTVT.

V usage is TRBV6-6 and J usage is TRBJ2-7; the match to TRBD2 covers 8 bases. Losses at the gene ends were 1 base for V and 6 bases for J; bases not matched to a gene: 8. The CDR3 totals 15 residues. Germline CDR1 is MNHNY and CDR2 is SVGAGI (reference sequence). CDR3 residues: CASSYYSGGGREQYF. The CDR3 DNA follows: TGTGCCAGCAGTTACTATTCCGGGGGGGGGCGCGAGCAGTACTTC.

This chain joins TRBV2 and TRBJ1-5; no clear D. This CDR3 spans 14 amino acids. Trimming removed 7 bases at V and 0 bases at J, with 10 bases between. CDR1 and CDR2 (germline): SNHLY, FYNNEI. In DNA, the CDR3 is TGTGCCAGCACAGGCCTCCATAGCAATCAGCCCCAGCATTTT. Translated: CASTGLHSNQPQHF. The full variable domain, completed using reference TRBV2 and TRBJ1-5, is EPEVTQTPSHQVTQMGQEVILRCVPISNHLYFYWYRQILGQKVEFLVSFYNNEISEKSEIFDDQFSVERPDGSNFTLKIRSTKLEDSAMYFCASTGLHSNQPQHFGDGTRLSIL.

A note on this clone: A much larger clone lies a single base off, so this may be a read error. V usage is TRBV18 and J usage is TRBJ1-1, with D possibly matching TRBD1 (5 bases). Germline CDR1 reads KGHSH; CDR2 reads LQKENI. The CDR3 sequence is 15 residues long. CDR3 sequence: CASSRGITMNTEVFF. Here the CDR3 DNA reads TGTGCCAGCTCACGGGGGATTACCATGAACACTGAAGTTTTCTTT.

The chain combines TRBV4-2 with TRBJ1-4, with 11 bases that match TRBD1. The CDR3 runs to 18 residues. The trim removed 4 bases at V and 4 bases at J, leaving 11 bases unmatched. Germline assignment: CDR1 LGHNA and CDR2 YNFKEQ. The CDR3 DNA reads TGTGCCAGCAGCCGCCGGGACAGGGGGGAAGGTGGTAATGAAAAACTGTTTTTT. Protein sequence: CASSRRDRGEGGNEKLFF.

This clone was observed a handful of times. The chain combines TRBV24-1 with TRBJ2-4, with D unclear. The CDR3 length is 12 residues. The germline V gene encodes CDR1 KGHDR and CDR2 SFDVKD. V was pared by 7 bases and J by 3 bases, with 6 bases between. The CDR3 nucleotides are TGTGCCACCAGGGACCGCAAAAACATTCAGTACTTC. Translating gives CATRDRKNIQYF.

J is TRBJ2-3 and V is TRBV3-1 (or the pseudogene TRBV3-2); TRBD1 might be the D (6 bases). The CDR3 sequence is 15 residues long. Per germline, CDR1 LGHDT and CDR2 YNNKEL (reference sequence). The V and J ends lost 5 bases and 4 bases respectively, with 16 bases between them. CDR3 nucleotides: TGTGCCAGCAGCGAGGACACAGGGAGACCAGATACGCAGTATTTT. Translation: CASSEDTGRPDTQYF.

The gene calls are TRBV7-6 and TRBJ2-7, with TRBD2 matching 9 bases. The germline V gene encodes CDR1 SGHVS and CDR2 FNYEAQ. The CDR3 is 15 amino acids. V lost 1 base and J lost 3; bases outside the gene matches: 4. CDR3: CASSLGGAGGYEQYF. The DNA of the CDR3 is TGTGCCAGCAGCTTAGGGGGAGCGGGGGGCTACGAGCAGTACTTC. The variable domain in full, with the rest retrieved from reference TRBV7-6 and TRBJ2-7, is GAGVSQSPRYKVTKRGQDVALRCDPISGHVSLYWYRQALGQGPEFLTYFNYEAQQDKSGLPNDRFSAERPEGSISTLTIQRTEQRDSAMYRCASSLGGAGGYEQYFGPGTRLTVT.

V gene TRBV19 combines with J gene TRBJ2-5, with 9 bases that match TRBD2. V lost 1 base, J lost 1 base, and 10 bases stayed unmatched. Germline loops: CDR1 LNHDA, CDR2 SQIVND (reference sequence). The CDR3 runs to 18 residues. CDR3 in DNA: TGTGCCAGTAGTATAGTTTCAGGAGCGGGGGGCCTCCAAGAGACCCAGTACTTC. This gives the protein CASSIVSGAGGLQETQYF.

The chain links TRBV5-1 to TRBJ1-1, with TRBD1 as a possible D gene (5 bases). The CDR3 loop spans 15 amino acids. CDR1 is SGHRS, CDR2 YFSETQ, per germline. Trimming removed 4 bases at V and 0 bases at J, with 13 bases between. CDR3 sequence (DNA): TGCGCCAGCAGCCAGACAGTTCTCGTGAACACTGAAGCTTTCTTT. This gives the protein CASSQTVLVNTEAFF.

This chain joins TRBV18 and TRBJ2-1; 12 bases are shared with TRBD2. This CDR3 spans 16 amino acids. CDR1 and CDR2 (germline): KGHSH, LQKENI. V was pared by 3 bases and J by 5 bases, with 5 bases of the junction left unmatched. The CDR3 DNA reads TGTGCCAGCTCACCTCGGACTAGCGGGGCGAACAATGAGCAGTTCTTC. It is translated as CASSPRTSGANNEQFF.

The chain is built from TRBV21-1 and TRBJ1-6; the D segment call TRBD1 is taken from the table without a DNA check. TRBV21-1 is designated a pseudogene. The CDR3 runs 13 residues. The CDR3 DNA reads as TGTGCCAGCAGCGGGCCCTGCCCTCCACCCCTCCACTTT. Amino acids: CASSGPCPPPLHF.

The chain links TRBV7-9 to TRBJ2-3, with TRBD1 matching 9 bases. Looked up from germline, CDR1 is SEHNR and CDR2 is FQNEAQ (reference sequence). This CDR3 is built from 16 residues. V lost 5 bases, J lost 1 base, and 7 bases stayed unmatched. CDR3 nucleotides: TGTGCCAGCAGCGCCCGGGACAGGGAGGGCACAGATACGCAGTATTTT. Its protein is CASSARDREGTDTQYF.

This chain joins TRBV19 and TRBJ1-1; D is perhaps TRBD1 (5 bases). V was trimmed by 4 bases and J by 0 bases, leaving 15 bases between them. Germline values: CDR1 LNHDA, CDR2 SQIVND (reference sequence). CDR3 length: 16 amino acids. CDR3 nucleotide sequence: TGTGCCAGTAGTAGAGCGGGGCAGCTAGTGAACACTGAAGCTTTCTTT. It encodes CASSRAGQLVNTEAFF. The full variable domain, rest sourced from reference TRBV19 and TRBJ1-1, is DGGITQSPKYLFRKEGQNVTLSCEQNLNHDAMYWYRQDPGQGLRLIYYSQIVNDFQKGDIAEGYSVSREKKESFPLTVTSAQKNPTAFYLCASSRAGQLVNTEAFFGQGTRLTVV.

This chain uses TRBV5-6 with TRBJ1-1, with a weak D call TRBD1 (5 bases). The V and J ends lost 4 bases and 8 bases respectively, with 12 bases between them. There are 12 residues in the CDR3. CDR1 and CDR2 (germline): SGHDT, YYEEEE. CDR3 sequence: CASSPGRHEAFF. The CDR3 bases are TGTGCCAGCAGCCCGGGACGCCACGAAGCTTTCTTT.

This clone has more than one count but fewer than ten. The chain joins TRBV5-6 to TRBJ2-7; no clear D. Germline values: CDR1 SGHDT, CDR2 YYEEEE. Trimming removed 2 bases at V and 4 bases at J, with 10 bases between. The CDR3 runs 13 residues. CDR3 DNA sequence: TGTGCCAGCAGCTTAAGACTCACATACGAGCAGTACTTC. It codes for CASSLRLTYEQYF.

The chain uses TRBV13 and TRBJ1-6; possibly TRBD1 for D (6 bases). The length of the CDR3 is 16 residues. V lost 1 base and J lost 6, with 13 bases in between. Germline CDR1 and CDR2: PRHDT and FYEKMQ (reference sequence). This chain's CDR3 is CASSLAGEGGNSPLHF. In nucleotides, the CDR3 is TGTGCCAGCAGCTTAGCGGGGGAAGGGGGTAATTCACCCCTCCACTTT.

V usage is TRBV18 and J usage is TRBJ2-3; D is unclear. CDR1 is KGHSH, CDR2 LQKENI, per germline. This CDR3 region has 16 residues. V was pared by 0 bases and J by 1 base, with 11 bases between. Here the CDR3 DNA reads TGTGCCAGCTCACCACCCCCAGACAAACGCACAGATACGCAGTATTTT. Protein: CASSPPPDKRTDTQYF. Based on the CDR3 plus reference TRBV18 and TRBJ2-3, the full variable domain is NAGVMQNPRHLVRRRGQEARLRCSPMKGHSHVYWYRQLPEEGLKFMVYLQKENIIDESGMPKERFSAEFPKEGPSILRIQQVVRGDSAAYFCASSPPPDKRTDTQYFGPGTRLTVL.

The chain is built from TRBV14 and TRBJ1-6; 11 bases match TRBD1. V was clipped by 1 base and J by 2 bases; unmatched bases: 22. Germline CDR1 and CDR2: SGHDN and FVKESK. CDR3 size: 24 residues. The CDR3 here is CASSQGIDPGQGEPLRTYNSPLHF. DNA of the CDR3: TGTGCCAGCAGCCAAGGAATTGATCCGGGACAGGGGGAACCGCTGCGCACCTATAATTCACCCCTCCACTTT.